The 24 T cell receptor beta chains presented below share a single source sample, sequenced in a study of OX40 agonist ivuxolimab in advanced cancers. TCRdb's table, derived via immunoSEQ multiplex PCR, lists solely in-frame clones and lacks some. The sample includes tens of thousands of clones, around nine tenths of them seen just once. The sample here was CD4+ or CD8+ T cells sorted from blood, taken in a trial of the OX40 agonist ivuxolimab. The receptors shown here come from an adult with an advanced solid tumor such as melanoma, head and neck, liver or kidney cancer.

This chain connects TRBV2 to TRBJ1-2; D might be TRBD1 (6 bases). Germline V CDR1 and CDR2: SNHLY, FYNNEI. The V end was cut by 7 bases, the J end by 8 bases, with 17 bases between. The CDR3 is made up of 13 amino acids. This chain's CDR3 is CASTGGAGRGYTF. The DNA of the CDR3 is TGTGCCAGCACTGGGGGGGCCGGTCGAGGCTACACCTTC.

This CDR3 reads CASSPSWGQQEQETQYF. The CDR3 DNA sequence: TGTGCCAGCTCACCGTCCTGGGGCCAACAGGAACAAGAGACCCAGTACTTC. The chain is built from TRBV18 and TRBJ2-5; D perhaps matches TRBD1 (5 bases). Per the germline V gene, CDR1 is KGHSH and CDR2 is LQKENI. Trimming left V 3 bases short and J 2 bases short, with 19 bases between. There are 17 residues in the CDR3.

The chain joins TRBV6-6 to TRBJ2-7; 9 bases match TRBD1. Germline V gene lookup returns CDR1 MNHNY and CDR2 SVGAGI (reference sequence). This CDR3 contains 15 residues. The J segment lost 2 bases and the V segment lost 3 bases, leaving 5 bases of the junction unmatched. CDR3 protein: CASSYSGQGPYEQYF. Here the CDR3 DNA reads TGTGCCAGCAGTTATTCGGGACAGGGACCCTACGAGCAGTACTTC.

This clone has a single count. The rearrangement uses TRBV9 and TRBJ2-2, with TRBD2 matching over 7 bases. From germline, CDR1 is SGDLS and CDR2 YYNGEE. The CDR3 totals 18 residues. The ends lost 3 bases at V and 5 bases at J; junction bases unmatched: 16. The CDR3 spells CASSDERTRGIRTGELFF. Here the CDR3 DNA reads TGTGCCAGCAGCGATGAAAGGACTAGGGGAATTAGGACCGGGGAGCTGTTTTTT.

This clone was picked up a small number of times. V gene TRBV28 combines with J gene TRBJ1-1; D unclear. Trimming took 5 bases from V and 6 from J, leaving 16 bases between them. CDR3 length equals 14 residues. The V gene's germline CDR1 is MDHEN and CDR2 SYDVKM. The CDR3 sequence: CASSRPRPGSEAFF. CDR3 nucleotides: TGTGCCAGCAGTAGACCACGGCCGGGCTCTGAAGCTTTCTTT.

The chain couples TRBV9 to TRBJ2-1; possible D gene TRBD2, 6 bases. Germline CDR1 and CDR2: SGDLS and YYNGEE. The CDR3 is made up of 14 amino acids. V lost 2 bases and J 6 bases, leaving 12 bases between the germline ends. CDR3: CASSVEGGSNEQFF. The CDR3 nucleotides read TGTGCCAGCAGCGTGGAGGGCGGGTCCAATGAGCAGTTCTTC.

The chain is built from TRBV5-4 and TRBJ2-2, with a possible D match to TRBD1 (6 bases). Germline V gives CDR1 SGHNT, CDR2 YYREEE (reference sequence). This CDR3 is 13 amino acids long. V lost 2 bases, J lost 5 bases, and 7 bases lay in between. As DNA, the CDR3 is TGTGCCAGCAGCTTCCAGGGGACCGGGGAGCTGTTTTTT. Protein sequence: CASSFQGTGELFF.

The chain recombines TRBV5-1 with TRBJ2-1; no clear D gene. This CDR3 is built from 12 residues. The V gene's germline CDR1 is SGHRS and CDR2 YFSETQ. Between the trimmed V and J ends, which lost 5 bases and 6 bases, there was a span of 9 bases. Here the CDR3 DNA reads TGCGCCAGCAGTCTTAAGACCAATGAGCAGTTCTTC. Amino acids: CASSLKTNEQFF.

This clone occurred a few times. The same CDR3 arises from other DNA sequences in this sample as well. This chain connects TRBV9 to TRBJ1-2; the D is unclear. V was trimmed by 0 bases and J by 3 bases, leaving 6 bases between them. Germline CDR1 and CDR2: SGDLS and YYNGEE. CDR3 length equals 13 residues. The CDR3 DNA is TGTGCCAGCAGCGTAGCTGGGGACTATGGCTACACCTTC. Translation: CASSVAGDYGYTF.

V is TRBV29-1 and J is TRBJ2-3, with TRBD2 matching over 13 bases. The germline V gene encodes CDR1 SQVTM and CDR2 ANQGSEA. The trim removed 5 bases at V and 5 bases at J, leaving 4 bases unmatched. This CDR3 contains 14 residues. The CDR3 DNA follows: TGCAGCGTTTCCACTAGCGGGGGGGGAGATACGCAGTATTTT. As protein: CSVSTSGGGDTQYF.

The sample holds one count of this clone. V is TRBV7-2 and J is TRBJ2-1; D gene unclear. Trimming removed 1 base at V and 6 bases at J, with 10 bases between. Germline loops: CDR1 SGHTA, CDR2 FQGNSA. The CDR3 contains 14 residues. CDR3 residues: CASSLVVSPNEQFF. The CDR3 bases are TGTGCCAGCAGCTTAGTTGTATCCCCCAATGAGCAGTTCTTC.

The chain recombines TRBV11-2 with TRBJ1-1; 8 bases map to TRBD1. The CDR3 consists of 15 residues. Germline-derived CDR1 and CDR2 are SGHAT and FQNNGV. V was clipped by 6 bases and J by 2 bases; unmatched bases: 8. In DNA form, the CDR3 reads TGTGCCAGCAGTTACTCAGGGGGCCTCAACACTGAAGCTTTCTTT. Encoded protein: CASSYSGGLNTEAFF.

The gene calls are TRBV27 and TRBJ1-2; D is perhaps TRBD1 (6 bases). This CDR3 contains 13 residues. The V end was cut by 6 bases, the J end by 7 bases, with 15 bases between. Germline V gene sequence: CDR1 MNHEY, CDR2 SMNVEV (reference sequence). This CDR3 is CASSTSGARGYTF. The DNA for the CDR3 is TGTGCCAGCAGCACCTCGGGGGCTCGTGGCTACACCTTC.

V usage is TRBV5-4 and J usage is TRBJ2-5, with 10 bases lining up with TRBD2. Unmatched junction bases numbered 8, after V lost 3 bases and J lost 0 bases. CDR3 length: 17 residues. Per the germline V gene, CDR1 is SGHNT and CDR2 is YYREEE (reference sequence). CDR3 DNA: TGTGCCAGCAGCTCCCTGTCGAGCGGGGGGGACCAAGAGACCCAGTACTTC. It translates to CASSSLSSGGDQETQYF.

The chain has TRBV18 and TRBJ2-1; D not certain. Germline CDR1 is KGHSH and CDR2 is LQKENI. V was shortened by 4 bases and J by 3 bases, with 16 bases between the two germline ends. The CDR3 is 16 residues long. CDR3 amino acids: CASSLATGLSYNEQFF. The DNA of the CDR3 is TGTGCCAGCTCACTAGCTACGGGTCTGAGCTACAATGAGCAGTTCTTC.

The V gene is TRBV9, the J gene TRBJ2-6, with a tentative D call TRBD2 (6 bases). This CDR3 comprises 18 residues. The V gene lost 5 bases and the J gene lost 0 bases, with 18 bases spanning the gap. Germline values: CDR1 SGDLS, CDR2 YYNGEE. CDR3 loop: CASRPRGTSRSGANVLTF. The CDR3 region has the DNA TGTGCCAGCAGACCACGGGGGACTTCCCGCTCTGGGGCCAACGTCCTGACTTTC. Full variable domain (missing parts from reference TRBV9 and TRBJ2-6): DSGVTQTPKHLITATGQRVTLRCSPRSGDLSVYWYQQSLDQGLQFLIQYYNGEERAKGNILERFSAQQFPDLHSELNLSSLELGDSALYFCASRPRGTSRSGANVLTFGAGSRLTVL.

The gene calls are TRBV5-1 and TRBJ1-1, with D tentatively TRBD1 (6 bases). CDR1 is SGHRS and CDR2 is YFSETQ in the germline V gene. V lost 0 bases and J 10 bases, leaving 19 bases between the germline ends. The CDR3 runs 15 residues. The DNA of the CDR3 is TGCGCCAGCAGCTTGGGTCCAGGGGACATGGTAAGAGCTTTCTTT. This sequence encodes CASSLGPGDMVRAFF.

The chain links TRBV4-2 to TRBJ2-3, with TRBD1 matching over 11 bases. Germline V lookup: CDR1 LGHNA, CDR2 YNFKEQ. This CDR3 spans 17 amino acids. With V trimmed by 1 base and J by 4 bases, 7 bases remained unmatched. CDR3 sequence: CASSQGRTGGTSDTQYF. CDR3 coding DNA: TGTGCCAGCAGCCAAGGGAGGACAGGGGGCACGTCAGATACGCAGTATTTT.

V and J are TRBV9 and TRBJ2-7, with 13 bases aligning to TRBD2. Trimming removed 4 bases from V and 7 bases from J; junction bases left unmatched: 5. Germline loops: CDR1 SGDLS, CDR2 YYNGEE. This CDR3 comprises 14 residues. The CDR3 nucleotides are TGTGCCAGCAGCTCGGGACTAGCGGGGTTGGAGCAGTACTTC. Protein sequence: CASSSGLAGLEQYF.

The chain employs TRBV5-4 and TRBJ2-5, with TRBD2 matching 13 bases. Germline V gene lookup returns CDR1 SGHNT and CDR2 YYREEE (reference sequence). The CDR3 is 16 amino acids. The V and J ends lost 4 bases and 1 base, in that order; junction bases with no gene match: 4. Here the CDR3 reads CASSRGTSGTQETQYF. The CDR3 DNA is TGTGCCAGCAGCCGAGGGACTAGCGGGACCCAAGAGACCCAGTACTTC.

The chain uses TRBV2 and TRBJ1-1; D remains unclear. V shed 1 base and J shed 3 bases, with 9 bases lying between them. This CDR3 is 14 amino acids long. The germline gives CDR1 SNHLY, CDR2 FYNNEI. CDR3 amino acids: CASSEGWRDTEAFF. DNA of the CDR3: TGTGCCAGCAGTGAAGGATGGCGGGACACTGAAGCTTTCTTT. The complete variable domain, with remaining parts taken from reference TRBV2 and TRBJ1-1, reads EPEVTQTPSHQVTQMGQEVILRCVPISNHLYFYWYRQILGQKVEFLVSFYNNEISEKSEIFDDQFSVERPDGSNFTLKIRSTKLEDSAMYFCASSEGWRDTEAFFGQGTRLTVV.

V is TRBV29-1 and J is TRBJ2-3, with 9 bases identical to TRBD1. V shed 5 bases, J shed 13 bases, and the junction held 7 bases outside the gene matches. The germline CDR1 and CDR2 sequences are SQVTM and ANQGSEA. This CDR3 has 11 amino acids. CDR3 DNA: TGCAGCGTTTCCCGGGACAGGGTGGAGTATTTT. Protein product: CSVSRDRVEYF.

This clone was picked up one time. V and J are TRBV5-1 and TRBJ2-5; tentatively, D is TRBD1 (6 bases). The length of the CDR3 is 12 residues. V lost 1 base and J 5 bases, leaving 6 bases between the germline ends. Germline V gene data show CDR1 as SGHRS and CDR2 as YFSETQ. CDR3 residues: CASSLTGETQYF. CDR3 nucleotide sequence: TGCGCCAGCAGCTTGACAGGGGAGACCCAGTACTTC.

As concerns this clone: At one end, the junction sequence differs from germline, possibly due to a read error. The chain employs TRBV7-3 and TRBJ1-1, with D tentatively TRBD1 (6 bases). CDR3 length: 13 residues. Per the germline V gene, CDR1 is SGHTA and CDR2 is FQGTGA. The CDR3, as DNA: TGTGCCAGCAGCCTCGCCCGGGACACAAGTCTGAGCTTT. The encoded protein is CASSLARDTSLSF.